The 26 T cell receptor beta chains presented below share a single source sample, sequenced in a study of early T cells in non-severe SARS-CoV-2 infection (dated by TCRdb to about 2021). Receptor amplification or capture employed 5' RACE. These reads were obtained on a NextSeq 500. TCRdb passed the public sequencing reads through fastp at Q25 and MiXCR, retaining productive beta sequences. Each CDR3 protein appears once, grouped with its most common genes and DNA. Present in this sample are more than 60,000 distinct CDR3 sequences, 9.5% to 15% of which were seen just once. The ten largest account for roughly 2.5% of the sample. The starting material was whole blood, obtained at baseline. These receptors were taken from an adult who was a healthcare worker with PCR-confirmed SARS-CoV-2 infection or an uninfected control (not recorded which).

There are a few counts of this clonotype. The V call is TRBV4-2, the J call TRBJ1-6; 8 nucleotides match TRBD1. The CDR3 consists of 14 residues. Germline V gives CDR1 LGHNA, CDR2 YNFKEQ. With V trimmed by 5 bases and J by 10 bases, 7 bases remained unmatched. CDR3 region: CASSSTGGLSPLHF. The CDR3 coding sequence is TGTGCCAGCAGCTCAACAGGGGGGTTATCACCCCTCCACTTT.

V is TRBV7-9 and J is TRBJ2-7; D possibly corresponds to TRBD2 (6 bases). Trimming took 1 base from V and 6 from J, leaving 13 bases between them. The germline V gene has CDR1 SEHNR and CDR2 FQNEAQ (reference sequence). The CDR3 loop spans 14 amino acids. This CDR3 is CASSLGGGRSEQYF. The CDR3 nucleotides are TGTGCCAGCAGCTTAGGGGGAGGCAGGAGCGAGCAGTACTTC. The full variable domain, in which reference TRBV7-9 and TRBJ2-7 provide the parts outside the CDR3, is DTGVSQNPRHKITKRGQNVTFRCDPISEHNRLYWYRQTLGQGPEFLTYFQNEAQLEKSRLLSDRFSAERPKGSFSTLEIQRTEQGDSAMYLCASSLGGGRSEQYFGPGTRLTVT.

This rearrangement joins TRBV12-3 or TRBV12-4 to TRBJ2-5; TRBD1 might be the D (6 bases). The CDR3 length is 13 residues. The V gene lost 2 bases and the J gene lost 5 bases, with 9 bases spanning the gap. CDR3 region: CASSLNREETQYF. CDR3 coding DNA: TGTGCCAGCAGTTTAAACAGGGAGGAGACCCAGTACTTC.

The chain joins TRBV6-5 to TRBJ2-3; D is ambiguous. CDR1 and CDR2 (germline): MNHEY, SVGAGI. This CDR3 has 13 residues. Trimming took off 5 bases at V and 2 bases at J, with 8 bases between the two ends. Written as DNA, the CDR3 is TGTGCCAGCAGTGACGACTTCACAGATACGCAGTATTTT. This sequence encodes CASSDDFTDTQYF.

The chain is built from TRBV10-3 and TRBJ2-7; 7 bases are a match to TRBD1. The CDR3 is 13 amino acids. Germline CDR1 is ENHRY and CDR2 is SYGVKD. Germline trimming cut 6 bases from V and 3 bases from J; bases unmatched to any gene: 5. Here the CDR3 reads CAISRDSIYEQYF. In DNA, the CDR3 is TGTGCCATCAGCCGGGACAGCATCTACGAGCAGTACTTC.

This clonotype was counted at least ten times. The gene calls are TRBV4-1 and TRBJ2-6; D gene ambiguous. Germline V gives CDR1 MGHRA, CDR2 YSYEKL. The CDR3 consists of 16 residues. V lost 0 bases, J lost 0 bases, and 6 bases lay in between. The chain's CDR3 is CASSQDRSSGANVLTF. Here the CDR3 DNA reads TGCGCCAGCAGCCAAGATCGATCCTCTGGGGCCAACGTCCTGACTTTC.

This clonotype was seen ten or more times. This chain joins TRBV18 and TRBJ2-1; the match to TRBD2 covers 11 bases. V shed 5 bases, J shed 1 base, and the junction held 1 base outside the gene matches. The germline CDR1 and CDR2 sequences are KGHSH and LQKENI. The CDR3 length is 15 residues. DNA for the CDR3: TGTGCCAGCTCAACTAGCGGGGGTTCCTACAATGAGCAGTTCTTC. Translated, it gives CASSTSGGSYNEQFF.

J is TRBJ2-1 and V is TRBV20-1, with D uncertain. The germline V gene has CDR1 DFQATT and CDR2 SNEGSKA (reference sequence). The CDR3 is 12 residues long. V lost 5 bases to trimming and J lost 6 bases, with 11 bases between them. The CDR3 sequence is CSAPTTPNEQFF. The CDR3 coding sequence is TGCAGTGCTCCAACTACCCCCAATGAGCAGTTCTTC.

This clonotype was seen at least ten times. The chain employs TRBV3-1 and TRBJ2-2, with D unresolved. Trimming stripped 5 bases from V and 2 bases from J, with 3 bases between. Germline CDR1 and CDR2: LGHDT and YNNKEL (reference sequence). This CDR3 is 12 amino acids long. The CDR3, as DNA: TGTGCCAGCAGCTCAAACACCGGGGAGCTGTTTTTT. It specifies CASSSNTGELFF.

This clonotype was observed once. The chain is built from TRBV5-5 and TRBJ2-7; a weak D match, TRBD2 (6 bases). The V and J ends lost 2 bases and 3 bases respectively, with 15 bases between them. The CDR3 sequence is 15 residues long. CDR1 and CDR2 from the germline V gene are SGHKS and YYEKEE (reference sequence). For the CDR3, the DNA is TGTGCCAGCAGCTTCGGGGTCGGGGGACGCTACGAGCAGTACTTC. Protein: CASSFGVGGRYEQYF.

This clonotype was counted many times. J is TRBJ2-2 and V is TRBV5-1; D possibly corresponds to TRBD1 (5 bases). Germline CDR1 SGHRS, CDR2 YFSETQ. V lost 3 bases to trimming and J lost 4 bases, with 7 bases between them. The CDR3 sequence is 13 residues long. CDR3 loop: CASSSTVTGELFF. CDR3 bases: TGCGCCAGCAGCTCGACAGTCACCGGGGAGCTGTTTTTT.

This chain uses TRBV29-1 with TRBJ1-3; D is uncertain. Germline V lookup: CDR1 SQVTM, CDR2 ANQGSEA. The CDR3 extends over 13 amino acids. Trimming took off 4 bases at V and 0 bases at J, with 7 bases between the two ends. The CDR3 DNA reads TGCAGCGTTGTTGGTTTCTCTGGAAACACCATATATTTT. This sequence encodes CSVVGFSGNTIYF.

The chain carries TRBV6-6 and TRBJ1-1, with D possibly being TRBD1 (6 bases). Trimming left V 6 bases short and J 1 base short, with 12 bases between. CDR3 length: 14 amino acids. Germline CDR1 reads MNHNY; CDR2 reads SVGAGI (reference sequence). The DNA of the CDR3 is TGTGCCAGCAGACCTAAGACAGGGAACACTGAAGCTTTCTTT. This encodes CASRPKTGNTEAFF.

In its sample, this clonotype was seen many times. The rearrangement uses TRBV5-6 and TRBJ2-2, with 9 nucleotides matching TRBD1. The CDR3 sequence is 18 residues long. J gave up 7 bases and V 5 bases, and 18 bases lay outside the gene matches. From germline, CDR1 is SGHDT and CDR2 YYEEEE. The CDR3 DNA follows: TGTGCCAGCAGTGCCGGGACAGGGACGAATTTCAGAGGCGGGGAGCTGTTTTTT. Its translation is CASSAGTGTNFRGGELFF.

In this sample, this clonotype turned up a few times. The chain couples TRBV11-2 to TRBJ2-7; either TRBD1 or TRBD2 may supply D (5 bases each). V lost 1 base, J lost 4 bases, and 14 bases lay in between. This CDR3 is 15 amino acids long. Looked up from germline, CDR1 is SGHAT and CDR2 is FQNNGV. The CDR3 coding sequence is TGTGCCAGCAGCTTAGTCGAGGGGTCCCGATACGAGCAGTACTTC. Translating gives CASSLVEGSRYEQYF.

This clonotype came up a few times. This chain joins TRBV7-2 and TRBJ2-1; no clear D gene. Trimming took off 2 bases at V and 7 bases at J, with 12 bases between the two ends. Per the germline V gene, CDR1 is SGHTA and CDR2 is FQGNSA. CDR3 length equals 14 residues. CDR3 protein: CASSLMDGVNEQFF. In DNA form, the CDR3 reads TGTGCCAGCAGCTTAATGGACGGAGTGAATGAGCAGTTCTTC.

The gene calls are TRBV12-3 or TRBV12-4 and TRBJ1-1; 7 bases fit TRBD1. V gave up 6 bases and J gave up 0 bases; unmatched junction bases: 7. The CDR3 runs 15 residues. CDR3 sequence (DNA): TGTGCCAGCAGGCTACAACAGGGGCTGAACACTGAAGCTTTCTTT. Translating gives CASRLQQGLNTEAFF.

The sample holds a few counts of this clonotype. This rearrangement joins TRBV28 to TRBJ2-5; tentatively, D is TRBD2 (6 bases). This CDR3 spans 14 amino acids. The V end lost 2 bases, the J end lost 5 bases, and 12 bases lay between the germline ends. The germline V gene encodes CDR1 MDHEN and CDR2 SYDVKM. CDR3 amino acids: CASSLAPRGETQYF. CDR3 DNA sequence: TGTGCCAGCAGTTTAGCTCCCCGGGGGGAGACCCAGTACTTC.

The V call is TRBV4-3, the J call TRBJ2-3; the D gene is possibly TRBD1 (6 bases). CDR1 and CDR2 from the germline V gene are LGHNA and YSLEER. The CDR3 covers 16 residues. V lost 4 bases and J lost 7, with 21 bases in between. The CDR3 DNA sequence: TGCGCCAGCAGCCCCCGTGAGGGGGAAATGTGGAATACGCAGTATTTT. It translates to CASSPREGEMWNTQYF.

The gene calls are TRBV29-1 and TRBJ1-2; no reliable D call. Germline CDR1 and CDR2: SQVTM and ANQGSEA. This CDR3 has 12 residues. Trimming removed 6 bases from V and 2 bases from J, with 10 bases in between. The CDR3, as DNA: TGCAGCGTCGAAAATAACAACTATGGCTACACCTTC. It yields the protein CSVENNNYGYTF.

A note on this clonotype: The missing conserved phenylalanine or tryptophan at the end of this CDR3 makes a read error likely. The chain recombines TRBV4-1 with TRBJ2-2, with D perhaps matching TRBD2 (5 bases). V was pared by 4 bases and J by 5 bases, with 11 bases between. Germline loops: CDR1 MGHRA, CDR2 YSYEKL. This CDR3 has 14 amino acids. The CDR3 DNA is TGCGCCAGCAGCCCACCTACGGGAACCGGGGAGCTGTTTTCT. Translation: CASSPPTGTGELFS.

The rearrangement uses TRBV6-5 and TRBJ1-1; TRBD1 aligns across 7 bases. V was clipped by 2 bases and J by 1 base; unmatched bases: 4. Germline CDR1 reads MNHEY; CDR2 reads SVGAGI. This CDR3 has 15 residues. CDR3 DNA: TGTGCCAGCAGTTACGCTTGGACAGGGAACACTGAAGCTTTCTTT. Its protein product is CASSYAWTGNTEAFF.

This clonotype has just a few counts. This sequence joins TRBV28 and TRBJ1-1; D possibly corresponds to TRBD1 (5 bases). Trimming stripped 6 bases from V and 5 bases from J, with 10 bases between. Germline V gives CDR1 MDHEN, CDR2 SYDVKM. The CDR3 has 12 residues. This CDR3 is CASSPGLTEAFF. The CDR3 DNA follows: TGTGCCAGCAGCCCAGGGCTTACTGAAGCTTTCTTT.

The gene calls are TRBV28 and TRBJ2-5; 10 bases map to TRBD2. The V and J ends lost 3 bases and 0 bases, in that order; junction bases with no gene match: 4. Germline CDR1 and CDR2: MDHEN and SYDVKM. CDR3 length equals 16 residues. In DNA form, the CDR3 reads TGTGCCAGCAGTTTTGCCGGGACTAGCGACCAAGAGACCCAGTACTTC. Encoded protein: CASSFAGTSDQETQYF.

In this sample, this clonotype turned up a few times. In nucleotides, the CDR3 is TGCGCCAGCAAACCGGCCATGGACACCGGGGAGCTGTTTTTT. This translates into CASKPAMDTGELFF. The chain employs TRBV5-1 and TRBJ2-2; D is unclear. The CDR3 runs 14 residues. Trimming removed 6 bases at V and 3 bases at J, with 12 bases between. Germline V gene sequence: CDR1 SGHRS, CDR2 YFSETQ.

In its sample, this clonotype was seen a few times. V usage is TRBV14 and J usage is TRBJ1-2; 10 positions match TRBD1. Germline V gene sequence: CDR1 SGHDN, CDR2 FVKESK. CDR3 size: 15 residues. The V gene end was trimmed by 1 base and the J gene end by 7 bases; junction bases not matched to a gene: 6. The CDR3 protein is CASSQVTGQGSGYTF. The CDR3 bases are TGTGCCAGCAGCCAAGTCACGGGACAGGGGTCTGGCTACACCTTC.